This TCR beta chain emerged from a study of T-cell memory formation after mild COVID-19. There are a few counts of this clonotype. The V end lost 1 base, the J end lost 4 bases, and 6 bases lay between the germline ends. The length of the CDR3 is 13 residues. From germline, CDR1 is SGHVS and CDR2 FQNEAQ. MiXCR, run by TCRdb on the 5' RACE reads, gives a single entry per CDR3 protein. Among hundreds of thousands of distinct CDR3 sequences listed, roughly 18% were seen once. The source material was PBMCs or a T cell subset sorted from them (not recorded which). The receptor was derived from an adult woman who had mild COVID-19 (a few samples of this study predate the infection). Cell type and time point are not known. The V and J genes are TRBV7-8 and TRBJ2-3, with no clear D. CDR3: CASSLVGADTQYF. CDR3 sequence (DNA): TGTGCCAGCAGCTTAGTCGGTGCAGATACGCAGTATTTT.